Presented here are 24 T cell receptor beta chains from one specimen sequenced in a study of T-cell reconstitution after alpha-beta-depleted transplantation in children (dated by TCRdb to 2015 to 2016). Library method: PCR. The data were produced on an Illumina HiSeq 2500. Molecular barcoding was employed in the preparation of TCR libraries, with unique molecular identifiers being used to normalize TCRbeta repertoire quantification. The public reads were run again by TCRdb, first through fastp at Q25 and then through MiXCR, and only productive beta chains were kept. Each CDR3 protein gets just one entry, which takes the most common genes and DNA from the rows behind it. This sample is represented by 230,000 or so distinct CDR3 sequences; around 12% of them were singletons. Jointly, the top ten make up roughly 2.6% of the sample. Sequences were derived from PBMCs from the stem cell graft donor, sampled from the stem cell graft. The receptors stem from a human donor who donated a stem cell graft to a child with acute lymphoblastic leukemia.

This clonotype was observed many times. This chain uses TRBV6-5 with TRBJ1-1, with 10 bases fitting TRBD1. CDR1 and CDR2 from the germline V gene are MNHEY and SVGAGI. The trim removed 8 bases at V and 5 bases at J, leaving 8 bases unmatched. The CDR3 loop spans 14 amino acids. The CDR3 region has the DNA TGTGCCAGCTCAAGGACAGGGGGTGGTACTGAAGCTTTCTTT. It yields the protein CASSRTGGGTEAFF.

This clonotype was detected many times. The rearrangement joins TRBV20-1 to TRBJ2-7; D is possibly TRBD2 (6 bases). Germline-derived CDR1 and CDR2 are DFQATT and SNEGSKA (reference sequence). Trimming cost V 6 bases and J 2 bases, with 17 bases left between them. CDR3 length: 14 residues. The CDR3 protein is CSAREVVATYEQYF. For the CDR3, the DNA is TGCAGTGCCAGGGAGGTCGTTGCAACCTACGAGCAGTACTTC.

V gene TRBV30 combines with J gene TRBJ1-6; possible D gene TRBD1, 5 bases. The germline V gene encodes CDR1 GTSNPN and CDR2 SVGIG (reference sequence). The CDR3 loop spans 14 amino acids. Here the CDR3 reads CAQKGRADNSPLHF. DNA for the CDR3: TGTGCTCAGAAGGGGCGGGCGGATAATTCACCCCTCCACTTT.

The V gene is TRBV27, the J gene TRBJ2-1; D not certain. Germline V gene lookup returns CDR1 MNHEY and CDR2 SMNVEV (reference sequence). There are 20 residues in the CDR3. V was clipped by 2 bases and J by 0 bases, with 23 bases between them. CDR3 nucleotide sequence: TGTGCCAGCAGTTTAAAGTCGGCCATAAGATTACTCAGCTCCTACAATGAGCAGTTCTTC. Translated: CASSLKSAIRLLSSYNEQFF.

In its sample, this clonotype was seen many times. This sequence joins TRBV6-1 and TRBJ2-7; TRBD2 might be the D (6 bases). Germline V gives CDR1 MNHNS, CDR2 SASEGT. CDR3 size: 14 residues. V gave up 6 bases and J gave up 7 bases, with 19 bases separating them. The CDR3 DNA reads TGTGCCAGCAGCTCCTTGACACGGGCGGGGGAGCAGTACTTC. Translating gives CASSSLTRAGEQYF.

This clonotype was detected many times. The J gene is TRBJ1-2, the V gene TRBV7-9; D gene unclear. Trimming stripped 4 bases from V and 6 bases from J, with 18 bases between. The CDR3 extends over 15 amino acids. Germline-derived CDR1 and CDR2 are SEHNR and FQNEAQ (reference sequence). The CDR3 spells CASSYAEGPAHGYTF. In DNA, the CDR3 is TGTGCCAGCAGCTACGCGGAAGGTCCAGCCCATGGCTACACCTTC.

This rearrangement joins TRBV27 to TRBJ2-2; D is unresolved. Germline lookup yields CDR1 MNHEY and CDR2 SMNVEV (reference sequence). There are 18 residues in the CDR3. The V end was cut by 4 bases, the J end by 4 bases, with 22 bases between. The CDR3 DNA follows: TGTGCCAGCAGTTATCTACTTTTACCCGGCACGAGCACCGGGGAGCTGTTTTTT. It specifies CASSYLLLPGTSTGELFF.

Ten or more counts support this clonotype. V usage is TRBV7-2 and J usage is TRBJ1-5, with a weak D call TRBD1 (5 bases). V was trimmed by 1 base and J by 3 bases, leaving 7 bases between them. The CDR3 covers 14 residues. The germline gives CDR1 SGHTA, CDR2 FQGNSA. The CDR3 loop is CASSLVGHNQPQHF. The CDR3, as DNA: TGTGCCAGCAGCTTAGTTGGACACAATCAGCCCCAGCATTTT. Based on the CDR3 plus reference TRBV7-2 and TRBJ1-5, the full variable domain is GAGVSQSPSNKVTEKGKDVELRCDPISGHTALYWYRQSLGQGLEFLIYFQGNSAPDKSGLPSDRFSAERTGGSVSTLTIQRTQQEDSAVYLCASSLVGHNQPQHFGDGTRLSIL.

This clonotype has ten or more counts. This chain connects TRBV10-3 to TRBJ2-2, with D possibly called TRBD1 or TRBD2 (5 bases each). The ends were cut back, 8 bases at V and 6 bases at J, with 10 bases in the middle. From germline, CDR1 is ENHRY and CDR2 SYGVKD. The CDR3 runs to 12 residues. CDR3: CAIVGDAGELFF. The CDR3 coding sequence is TGTGCCATCGTTGGGGACGCCGGGGAGCTGTTTTTT.

This clonotype was seen many times. The chain employs TRBV11-2 and TRBJ2-1; 9 nucleotides align to TRBD1. The length of the CDR3 is 14 residues. Trimming cost V 4 bases and J 7 bases; bases outside gene matches: 5. Per germline, CDR1 SGHAT and CDR2 FQNNGV. Here the CDR3 reads CASSSDRGGNEQFF. The CDR3 DNA follows: TGTGCCAGCAGCTCGGACAGGGGTGGTAATGAGCAGTTCTTC.

This clonotype was counted many times. The chain recombines TRBV7-2 with TRBJ1-4; 7 nucleotides match TRBD1. In germline, CDR1 is SGHTA, CDR2 FQGNSA. The CDR3 has 17 residues. The V gene end was trimmed by 5 bases and the J gene end by 4 bases; junction bases not matched to a gene: 13. CDR3 amino acids: CASSRSKIGTVNEKLFF. For the CDR3, the DNA is TGTGCCAGCAGCCGGAGCAAGATCGGGACAGTTAATGAAAAACTGTTTTTT. Full variable domain (outside the CDR3, taken from reference TRBV7-2 and TRBJ1-4): GAGVSQSPSNKVTEKGKDVELRCDPISGHTALYWYRQSLGQGLEFLIYFQGNSAPDKSGLPSDRFSAERTGGSVSTLTIQRTQQEDSAVYLCASSRSKIGTVNEKLFFGSGTQLSVL.

In this sample, this clonotype turned up many times. The V call is TRBV12-3 or TRBV12-4, the J call TRBJ2-3; D is uncertain. The CDR3 extends over 16 amino acids. The V end lost 3 bases, the J end lost 0 bases, and 13 bases lay between the germline ends. For the CDR3, the DNA is TGTGCCAGCAGTTTTTATGCCGGAACTAGCACAGATACGCAGTATTTT. It specifies CASSFYAGTSTDTQYF.

There are many counts of this clonotype. V is TRBV20-1 and J is TRBJ2-2; D is perhaps TRBD2 (5 bases). Germline V gives CDR1 DFQATT, CDR2 SNEGSKA (reference sequence). The CDR3 length is 15 residues. Trimming shortened V by 1 base and J by 1 base, and 10 bases separated the two germline ends. The CDR3 loop is CSARGLAQNTGELFF. CDR3 sequence (DNA): TGCAGTGCTAGAGGGCTAGCCCAGAACACCGGGGAGCTGTTTTTT.

This clonotype was observed at least ten times. The chain joins TRBV18 to TRBJ2-1; 11 nucleotides agree with TRBD2. Germline V CDR1 and CDR2: KGHSH, LQKENI. The CDR3 is 15 residues long. The V segment lost 8 bases and the J segment 7 bases; nucleotides outside the gene matches: 10. As DNA, the CDR3 is TGTGCCAGCCGGGCACTAGCGGGAGAATGGAATGAGCAGTTCTTC. It translates to CASRALAGEWNEQFF. The full variable domain, its missing parts supplied by reference TRBV18 and TRBJ2-1, is NAGVMQNPRHLVRRRGQEARLRCSPMKGHSHVYWYRQLPEEGLKFMVYLQKENIIDESGMPKERFSAEFPKEGPSILRIQQVVRGDSAAYFCASRALAGEWNEQFFGPGTRLTVL.

Of note for this clonotype: This may be a read error, as it is one base from a much larger clone. This chain links TRBV4-1 with TRBJ2-1; tentatively, D is TRBD2 (5 bases). Germline lookup yields CDR1 MGHRA and CDR2 YSYEKL. This CDR3 comprises 14 residues. V lost 2 bases and J lost 11, with 16 bases in between. The CDR3: CASSQRYKEDQQFF. The CDR3 nucleotides read TGCGCCAGCAGCCAACGTTATAAGGAGGATCAGCAGTTCTTC.

This clonotype has a count of ten or more. The chain uses TRBV5-1 and TRBJ2-5, with a weak D call TRBD2 (7 bases). The V and J ends lost 0 bases and 4 bases respectively, with 10 bases between them. The CDR3 runs 14 residues. Germline lookup yields CDR1 SGHRS and CDR2 YFSETQ. The CDR3 nucleotides are TGCGCCAGCAGCTTGGCGGGGGGCCGAGAGACCCAGTACTTC. Encoded protein: CASSLAGGRETQYF.

This chain joins TRBV15 and TRBJ2-7; D uncertain. Trimming left V 3 bases short and J 6 bases short, with 6 bases between. In germline, CDR1 is LNHNV, CDR2 YYDKDF (reference sequence). This CDR3 comprises 11 residues. The CDR3, as DNA: TGTGCCACCAGCAGCTCGGCCGAGCAGTACTTC. It codes for CATSSSAEQYF.

This clonotype was seen at least ten times. V is TRBV6-2 or TRBV6-3 and J is TRBJ2-2, with a possible D match to TRBD2 (6 bases). CDR1 and CDR2 (germline): MNHEY, SVGEGT. The CDR3 is made up of 15 amino acids. V was shortened by 4 bases and J by 0 bases, with 9 bases between the two germline ends. CDR3 DNA: TGTGCCAGCAGTTTCGGGACTCCGAACACCGGGGAGCTGTTTTTT. Amino acids: CASSFGTPNTGELFF.

Concerning this clonotype: One end of the junction varies from germline; a read error may be responsible. The V and J genes are TRBV24-1 and TRBJ2-1; D uncertain. Germline lookup yields CDR1 KGHDR and CDR2 SFDVKD. The CDR3 has 11 amino acids. The CDR3 nucleotides are TGTGCCGCCAGTGATAGAAATGAGCAGTTCTTC. Its translation is CAASDRNEQFF.

This clonotype has just a few counts. The rearrangement links TRBV20-1 to TRBJ1-2, with 7 nucleotides matching TRBD1. CDR3 length: 13 residues. CDR1 is DFQATT, CDR2 SNEGSKA, per germline (reference sequence). With V trimmed by 6 bases and J by 2 bases, 6 bases remained unmatched. The CDR3 nucleotides are TGCAGTGCGACGGACAGGACAAACTATGGCTACACCTTC. It specifies CSATDRTNYGYTF.

This clonotype was found many times. This chain uses TRBV7-2 with TRBJ2-2; TRBD2 might be the D (5 bases). Trimming pared 1 base from V and 1 base from J, leaving 7 bases between. The CDR3 extends over 15 amino acids. Germline CDR1 and CDR2: SGHTA and FQGNSA. The CDR3 bases are TGTGCCAGCAGCTTAGGAGGAGGGAACACCGGGGAGCTGTTTTTT. This gives the protein CASSLGGGNTGELFF.

This clonotype has more than one count but fewer than ten. One end of the junction fails to match germline, which may point to a read error. J is TRBJ2-6 and V is TRBV3-1, with a tentative D call TRBD1 (6 bases). Germline V gives CDR1 LGHDT, CDR2 YNNKEL (reference sequence). This CDR3 is 18 amino acids long. This chain's CDR3 is CASTQERTAVSGANVLTF. The CDR3 DNA is TGTGCCAGCACCCAAGAAAGGACAGCTGTCTCTGGGGCCAACGTCCTGACTTTC.

This clonotype was picked up many times. V usage is TRBV5-1 and J usage is TRBJ2-3; D unclear. The CDR3 is made up of 14 amino acids. V shed 1 base and J shed 0 bases, with 6 bases lying between them. Germline loops: CDR1 SGHRS, CDR2 YFSETQ. The DNA for the CDR3 is TGCGCCAGCAGCTTGCAGCAGAGCACAGATACGCAGTATTTT. It codes for CASSLQQSTDTQYF.

This clonotype was observed at least ten times. This rearrangement joins TRBV19 to TRBJ2-3, with 11 positions matching TRBD2. The CDR3 loop spans 16 amino acids. V shed 5 bases and J 3 bases; nucleotides not matched to a gene: 7. The germline gives CDR1 LNHDA, CDR2 SQIVND (reference sequence). The chain's CDR3 is CASSPTSGRITDTQYF. CDR3 sequence (DNA): TGTGCCAGTAGTCCTACTAGCGGGAGAATTACAGATACGCAGTATTTT.